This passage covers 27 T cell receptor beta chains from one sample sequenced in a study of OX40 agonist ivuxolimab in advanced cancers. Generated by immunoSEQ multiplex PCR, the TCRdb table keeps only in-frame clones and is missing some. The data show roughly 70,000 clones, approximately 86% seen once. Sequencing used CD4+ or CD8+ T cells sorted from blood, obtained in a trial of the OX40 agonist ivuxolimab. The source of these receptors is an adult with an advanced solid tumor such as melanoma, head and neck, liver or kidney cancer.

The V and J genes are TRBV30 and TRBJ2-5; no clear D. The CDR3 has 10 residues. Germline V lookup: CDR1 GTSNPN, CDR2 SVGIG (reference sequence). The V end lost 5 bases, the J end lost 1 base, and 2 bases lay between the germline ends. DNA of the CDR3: TGTGCCTGGGGCCAAGAGACCCAGTACTTC. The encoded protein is CAWGQETQYF.

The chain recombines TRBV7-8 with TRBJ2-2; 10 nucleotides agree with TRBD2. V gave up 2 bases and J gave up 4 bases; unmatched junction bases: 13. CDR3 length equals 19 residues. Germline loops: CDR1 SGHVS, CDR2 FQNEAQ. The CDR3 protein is CASSLISAAGLAPTGELFF. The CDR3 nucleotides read TGTGCCAGCAGCTTAATATCAGCCGCGGGACTAGCGCCCACCGGGGAGCTGTTTTTT.

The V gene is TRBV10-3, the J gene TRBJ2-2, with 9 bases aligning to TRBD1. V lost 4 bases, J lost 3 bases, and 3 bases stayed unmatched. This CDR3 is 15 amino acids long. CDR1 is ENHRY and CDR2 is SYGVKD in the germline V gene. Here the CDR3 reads CAISGTGGYTGELFF. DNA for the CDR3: TGTGCCATCAGTGGAACAGGGGGCTACACCGGGGAGCTGTTTTTT.

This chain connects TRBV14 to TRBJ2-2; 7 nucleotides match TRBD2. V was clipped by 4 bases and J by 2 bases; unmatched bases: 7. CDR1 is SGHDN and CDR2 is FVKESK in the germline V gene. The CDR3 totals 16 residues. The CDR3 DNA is TGTGCCAGCAGCCGTAAAACTAGCGACAACACCGGGGAGCTGTTTTTT. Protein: CASSRKTSDNTGELFF. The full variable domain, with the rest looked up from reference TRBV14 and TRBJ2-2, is EAGVTQFPSHSVIEKGQTVTLRCDPISGHDNLYWYRRVMGKEIKFLLHFVKESKQDESGMPNNRFLAERTGGTYSTLKVQPAELEDSGVYFCASSRKTSDNTGELFFGEGSRLTVL.

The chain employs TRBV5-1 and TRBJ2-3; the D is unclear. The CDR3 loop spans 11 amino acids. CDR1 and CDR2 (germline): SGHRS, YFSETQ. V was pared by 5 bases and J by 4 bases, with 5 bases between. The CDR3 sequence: CASSEADTQYF. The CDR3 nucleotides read TGCGCCAGCAGTGAAGCAGATACGCAGTATTTT.

Here the CDR3 DNA reads TGTGCCAGCAGTTACTCGCGGAGCAATCAGCCCCAGCATTTT. This gives the protein CASSYSRSNQPQHF. The genes are TRBV6-5 and TRBJ1-5; D remains unclear. V was pared by 0 bases and J by 1 base, with 4 bases between. Germline CDR1 is MNHEY and CDR2 is SVGAGI. The CDR3 length is 14 residues.

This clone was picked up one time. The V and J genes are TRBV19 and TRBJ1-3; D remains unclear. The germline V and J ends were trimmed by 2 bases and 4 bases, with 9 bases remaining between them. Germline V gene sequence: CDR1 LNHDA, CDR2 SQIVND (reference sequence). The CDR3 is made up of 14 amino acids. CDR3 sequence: CASSIIQDGNTIYF. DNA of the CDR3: TGTGCCAGTAGTATAATTCAGGACGGAAACACCATATATTTT.

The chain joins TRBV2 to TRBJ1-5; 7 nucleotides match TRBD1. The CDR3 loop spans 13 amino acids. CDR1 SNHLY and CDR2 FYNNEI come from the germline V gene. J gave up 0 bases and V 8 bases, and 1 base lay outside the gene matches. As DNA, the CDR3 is TGTGCCAGCGGGACAGCTAGCAATCAGCCCCAGCATTTT. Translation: CASGTASNQPQHF.

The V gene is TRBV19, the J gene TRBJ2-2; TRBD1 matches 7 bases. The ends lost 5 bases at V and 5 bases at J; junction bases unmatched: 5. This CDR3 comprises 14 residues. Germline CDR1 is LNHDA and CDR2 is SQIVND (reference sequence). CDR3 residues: CASSQGVGTGELFF. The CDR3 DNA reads TGTGCCAGTAGTCAGGGGGTTGGTACCGGGGAGCTGTTTTTT.

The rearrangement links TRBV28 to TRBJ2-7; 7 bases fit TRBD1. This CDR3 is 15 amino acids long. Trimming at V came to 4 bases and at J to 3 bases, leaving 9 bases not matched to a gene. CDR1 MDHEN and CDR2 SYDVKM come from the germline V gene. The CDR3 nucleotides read TGTGCCAGCAGTTCGGAACCGGGACAGAACTACGAGCAGTACTTC. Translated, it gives CASSSEPGQNYEQYF.

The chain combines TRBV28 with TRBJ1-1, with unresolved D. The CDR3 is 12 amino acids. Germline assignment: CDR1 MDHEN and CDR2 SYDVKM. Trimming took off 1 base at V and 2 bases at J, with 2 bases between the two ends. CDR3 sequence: CASSLSNTEAFF. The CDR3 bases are TGTGCCAGCAGTTTATCAAACACTGAAGCTTTCTTT.

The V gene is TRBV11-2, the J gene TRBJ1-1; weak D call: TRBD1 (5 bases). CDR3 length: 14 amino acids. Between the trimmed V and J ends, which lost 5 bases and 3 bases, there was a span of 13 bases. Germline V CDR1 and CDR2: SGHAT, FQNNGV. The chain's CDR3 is CASSQGGSDTEAFF. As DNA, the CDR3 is TGTGCCAGCAGCCAGGGAGGGTCGGACACTGAAGCTTTCTTT.

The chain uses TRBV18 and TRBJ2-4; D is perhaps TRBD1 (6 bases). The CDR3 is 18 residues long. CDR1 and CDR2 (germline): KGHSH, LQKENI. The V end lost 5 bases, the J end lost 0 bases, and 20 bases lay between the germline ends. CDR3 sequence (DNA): TGTGCCAGCTCAGAACAATCTCAGGGGTCCATAGCCAAAAACATTCAGTACTTC. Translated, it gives CASSEQSQGSIAKNIQYF.

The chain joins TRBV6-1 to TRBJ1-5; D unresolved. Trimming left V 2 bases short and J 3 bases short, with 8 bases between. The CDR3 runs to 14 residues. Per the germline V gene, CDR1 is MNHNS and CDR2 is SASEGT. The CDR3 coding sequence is TGTGCCAGCAGTGAACTCCGAGTCAATCAGCCCCAGCATTTT. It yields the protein CASSELRVNQPQHF.

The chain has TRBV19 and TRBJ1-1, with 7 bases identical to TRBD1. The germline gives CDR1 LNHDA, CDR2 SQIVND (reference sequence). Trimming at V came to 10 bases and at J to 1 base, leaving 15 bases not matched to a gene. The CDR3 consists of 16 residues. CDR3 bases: TGTGCCACACGCGGATCACTGGACAGGCGGAACACTGAAGCTTTCTTT. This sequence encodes CATRGSLDRRNTEAFF.

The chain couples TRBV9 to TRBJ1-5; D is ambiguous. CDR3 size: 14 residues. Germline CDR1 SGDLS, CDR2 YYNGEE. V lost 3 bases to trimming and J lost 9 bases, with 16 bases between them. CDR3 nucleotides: TGTGCCAGCAGCGGGCGACGTTCCGCGGGGCCCCAGCATTTT. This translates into CASSGRRSAGPQHF.

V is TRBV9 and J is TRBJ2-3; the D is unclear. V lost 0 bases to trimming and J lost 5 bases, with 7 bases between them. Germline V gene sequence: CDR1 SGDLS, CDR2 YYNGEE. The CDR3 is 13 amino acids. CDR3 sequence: CASSVGTIDTQYF. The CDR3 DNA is TGTGCCAGCAGCGTAGGAACCATAGATACGCAGTATTTT.

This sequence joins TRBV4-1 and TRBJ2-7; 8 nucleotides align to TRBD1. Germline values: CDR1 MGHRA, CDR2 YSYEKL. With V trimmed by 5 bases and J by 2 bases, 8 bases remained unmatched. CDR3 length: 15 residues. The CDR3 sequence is CASSYNGQGPYEQYF. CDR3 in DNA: TGCGCCAGCAGCTACAATGGACAGGGTCCCTACGAGCAGTACTTC.

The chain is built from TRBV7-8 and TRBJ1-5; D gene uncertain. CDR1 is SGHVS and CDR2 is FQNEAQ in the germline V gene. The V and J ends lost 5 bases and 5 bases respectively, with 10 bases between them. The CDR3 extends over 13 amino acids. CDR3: CASSQKRDQPQHF. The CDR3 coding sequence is TGTGCCAGCAGCCAAAAAAGGGATCAGCCCCAGCATTTT.

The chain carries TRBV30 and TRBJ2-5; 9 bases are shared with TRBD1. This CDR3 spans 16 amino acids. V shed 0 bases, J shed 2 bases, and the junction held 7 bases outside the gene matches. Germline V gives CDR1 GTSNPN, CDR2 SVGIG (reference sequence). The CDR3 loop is CAWSVVTGGSQETQYF. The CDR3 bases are TGTGCCTGGAGTGTAGTTACAGGGGGCTCTCAAGAGACCCAGTACTTC.

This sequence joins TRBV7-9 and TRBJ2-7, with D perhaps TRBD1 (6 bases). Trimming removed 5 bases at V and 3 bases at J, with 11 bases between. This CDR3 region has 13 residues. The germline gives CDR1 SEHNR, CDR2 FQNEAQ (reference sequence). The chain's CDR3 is CASSLGQIYEQYF. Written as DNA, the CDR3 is TGTGCCAGCAGCCTTGGACAGATCTACGAGCAGTACTTC.

This CDR3 is CASSEQGAMNTEAFF. CDR3 nucleotide sequence: TGTGCCAGCAGCGAGCAGGGAGCGATGAACACTGAAGCTTTCTTT. The chain joins TRBV2 to TRBJ1-1; D might be TRBD1 (5 bases). The CDR3 runs 15 residues. CDR1 and CDR2 from the germline V gene are SNHLY and FYNNEI. V was pared by 6 bases and J by 0 bases, with 14 bases between.

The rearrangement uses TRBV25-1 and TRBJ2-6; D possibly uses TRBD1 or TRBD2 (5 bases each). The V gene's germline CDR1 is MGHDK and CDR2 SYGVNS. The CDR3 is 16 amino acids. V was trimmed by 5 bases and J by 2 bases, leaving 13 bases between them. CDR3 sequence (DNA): TGTGCCAGCAGTTGGGACCCGGAAGCTGGGGCCAACGTCCTGACTTTC. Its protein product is CASSWDPEAGANVLTF.

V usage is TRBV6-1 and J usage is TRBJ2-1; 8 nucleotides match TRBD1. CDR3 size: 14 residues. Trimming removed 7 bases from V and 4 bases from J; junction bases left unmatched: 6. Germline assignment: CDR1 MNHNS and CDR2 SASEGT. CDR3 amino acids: CASKTQGAYNEQFF. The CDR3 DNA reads TGTGCCAGCAAGACGCAGGGGGCATACAATGAGCAGTTCTTC.

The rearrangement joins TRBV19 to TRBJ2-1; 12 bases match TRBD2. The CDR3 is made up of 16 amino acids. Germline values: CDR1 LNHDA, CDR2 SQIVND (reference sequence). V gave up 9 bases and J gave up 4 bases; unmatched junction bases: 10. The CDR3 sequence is CASYPGGLAGYNEQFF. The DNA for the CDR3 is TGTGCCAGCTACCCAGGTGGACTAGCGGGGTACAATGAGCAGTTCTTC.

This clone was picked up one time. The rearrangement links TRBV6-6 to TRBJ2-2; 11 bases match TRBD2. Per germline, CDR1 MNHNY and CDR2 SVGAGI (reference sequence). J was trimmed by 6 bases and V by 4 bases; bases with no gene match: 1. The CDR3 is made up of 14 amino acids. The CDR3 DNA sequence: TGTGCCAGCAGTTCGGGACTAGCGGCCGGGGAGCTGTTTTTT. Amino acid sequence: CASSSGLAAGELFF.

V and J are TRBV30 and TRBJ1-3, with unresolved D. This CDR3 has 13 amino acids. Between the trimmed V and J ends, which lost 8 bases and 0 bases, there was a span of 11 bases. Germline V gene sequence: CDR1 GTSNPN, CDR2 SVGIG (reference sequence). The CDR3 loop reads CARGRSSGNTIYF. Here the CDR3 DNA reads TGTGCCCGCGGACGGTCCTCTGGAAACACCATATATTTT.